One and the same sample provided the 4 T cell receptor beta chains below, sequenced in a study of blood T cell repertoires in COVID-19. Data came from immunoSEQ multiplex PCR; TCRdb stores just in-frame clones and leaves some out. This repertoire shows around 290,000 clones, 80% to 90% found once; its top ten account for about 7.8%. Sequencing was done on a sample of peripheral blood. The receptors originated from a woman aged 45 to 65 who had recovered from COVID-19.

This clone was counted a few times. This rearrangement joins TRBV7-2 to TRBJ1-6; the D is unclear. Germline CDR1 is SGHTA and CDR2 is FQGNSA. The CDR3 has 15 amino acids. The V and J ends lost 1 base and 6 bases respectively, with 10 bases between them. The CDR3 loop reads CASSLGGPANSPLHF. In DNA form, the CDR3 reads TGTGCCAGCAGCTTAGGCGGGCCAGCTAATTCACCCCTCCACTTT.

The chain uses TRBV25-1 and TRBJ1-3; D not resolved. The length of the CDR3 is 13 residues. Germline V CDR1 and CDR2: MGHDK, SYGVNS. The V gene lost 2 bases and the J gene lost 3 bases, with 5 bases spanning the gap. CDR3 nucleotides: TGTGCCAGCAGTGAACCTCTTGGAAACACCATATATTTT. Translation gives CASSEPLGNTIYF.

The chain links TRBV30 to TRBJ1-2; D is unresolved. The germline V gene has CDR1 GTSNPN and CDR2 SVGIG (reference sequence). Trimming took 3 bases from V and 8 from J, leaving 19 bases between them. CDR3 size: 14 residues. The CDR3 loop reads CAWSWGGGLPGYTF. The CDR3 nucleotides read TGTGCCTGGAGCTGGGGAGGAGGTCTTCCAGGCTACACCTTC.

As for this clone: The sample contains more than one DNA sequence encoding this CDR3. The genes are TRBV27 and TRBJ2-1; a weak D match, TRBD1 (5 bases). This CDR3 spans 16 amino acids. Looked up from germline, CDR1 is MNHEY and CDR2 is SMNVEV (reference sequence). The V gene lost 0 bases and the J gene lost 3 bases, with 12 bases spanning the gap. CDR3 nucleotides: TGTGCCAGCAGTTTATCGCGGACATCGGGCTACAATGAGCAGTTCTTC. Its protein product is CASSLSRTSGYNEQFF.